These 10 T cell receptor beta chains share one sample of origin, sequenced in a study of vaccination and CD4 T cells after COVID-19. These receptors' targets are unknown. At the Johns Hopkins FTIC core, DNA taken from cultured CD4+ T cells was sequenced by way of the Oncomine TCR Beta short-read assay. TCRdb redid the calling of the PCR reads with MiXCR, one entry per CDR3 protein. Of roughly 4,700 distinct CDR3 sequences in the sample, around three fifths were seen once. Regarding treatment: approximately nine-day PBMC culture with coronavirus spike peptide pools or control peptides (ViraFEST assay). Sequenced sample: CD4+ T cells from blood, cultured in vitro. The receptors stem from a human donor who had recovered from COVID-19.

This chain uses TRBV7-2 with TRBJ1-1; no definite D call. The germline V gene has CDR1 SGHTA and CDR2 FQGNSA. This CDR3 comprises 11 residues. The ends were cut back, 3 bases at V and 7 bases at J, with 6 bases in the middle. CDR3 DNA sequence: TGTGCCAGCAGCTTCAGCCGTGAAGCTTTCTTT. Translated, it gives CASSFSREAFF.

The chain uses TRBV6-4 and TRBJ1-2; D possibly corresponds to TRBD1 (5 bases). The ends were cut back, 6 bases at V and 4 bases at J, with 24 bases in the middle. Germline CDR1 MRHNA, CDR2 SNTAGT. The CDR3 covers 17 residues. The CDR3 is CASSLNPGGEGGYGYTF. In DNA form, the CDR3 reads TGTGCCAGCAGCCTAAACCCGGGGGGGGAAGGAGGCTATGGCTACACCTTC.

V gene TRBV27 combines with J gene TRBJ1-2; no reliable D call. Germline values: CDR1 MNHEY, CDR2 SMNVEV (reference sequence). V was shortened by 2 bases and J by 5 bases, with 9 bases between the two germline ends. This CDR3 has 13 amino acids. In DNA, the CDR3 is TGTGCCAGCAGTTTAAACGGGGATTATGGCTACACCTTC. This translates into CASSLNGDYGYTF.

V usage is TRBV5-4 and J usage is TRBJ2-5; TRBD1 agrees at 9 bases. The CDR3 is made up of 15 amino acids. CDR1 SGHNT and CDR2 YYREEE come from the germline V gene (reference sequence). V lost 4 bases and J lost 5; bases outside the gene matches: 9. The CDR3 here is CASSDRRGTGETQYF. Written as DNA, the CDR3 is TGTGCCAGCAGCGACCGGAGGGGGACAGGGGAGACCCAGTACTTC.

The gene calls are TRBV7-2 and TRBJ2-5, with D perhaps TRBD2 (6 bases). Between the trimmed V and J ends, which lost 2 bases and 5 bases, there was a span of 12 bases. This CDR3 is 14 amino acids long. CDR1 is SGHTA and CDR2 is FQGNSA in the germline V gene. The CDR3 coding sequence is TGTGCCAGCAGCTTAAGACGGGGGAGTGAGACCCAGTACTTC. Translated, it gives CASSLRRGSETQYF.

The rearrangement joins TRBV10-3 to TRBJ1-2; 8 bases are a match to TRBD1. The CDR3 loop spans 14 amino acids. The J segment lost 4 bases and the V segment lost 6 bases, leaving 7 bases of the junction unmatched. Germline V gene data show CDR1 as ENHRY and CDR2 as SYGVKD. CDR3: CAIRTGTGIYGYTF. The CDR3 DNA follows: TGTGCCATCAGAACCGGGACAGGAATCTATGGCTACACCTTC.

This clonotype was seen a few times. The rearrangement joins TRBV20-1 to TRBJ1-2; D gene uncertain. From germline, CDR1 is DFQATT and CDR2 SNEGSKA (reference sequence). CDR3 length equals 11 residues. This CDR3 is CAPTDLYGYTF. CDR3 nucleotide sequence: TGCGCCCCTACAGACCTGTATGGCTACACCTTC.

This chain connects TRBV6-1 to TRBJ1-5; D not resolved. CDR1 is MNHNS, CDR2 SASEGT, per germline. V lost 7 bases to trimming and J lost 6 bases, with 7 bases between them. CDR3 length: 11 residues. CDR3 nucleotide sequence: TGTGCCAGCAATGGAGGTCAGCCCCAGCATTTT. Amino acids: CASNGGQPQHF.

This clonotype showed up just once. The chain links TRBV27 to TRBJ2-7; no definite D call. This CDR3 spans 11 amino acids. Trimming took off 3 bases at V and 3 bases at J, with 3 bases between the two ends. Germline V CDR1 and CDR2: MNHEY, SMNVEV (reference sequence). The CDR3 nucleotides read TGTGCCAGCAGTTTTCTCTACGAGCAGTACTTC. Translating it yields CASSFLYEQYF.

The chain carries TRBV20-1 and TRBJ1-2, with D possibly being TRBD1 (5 bases). V gave up 3 bases and J gave up 5 bases, with 10 bases separating them. The CDR3 totals 12 residues. CDR1 is DFQATT and CDR2 is SNEGSKA in the germline V gene (reference sequence). CDR3 nucleotide sequence: TGCAGTGCTAGCGGGGGGAGGTATGGCTACACCTTC. Residues: CSASGGRYGYTF.